This T cell receptor beta chain was recovered during a study of siplizumab effects on memory and regulatory T cells. The repertoire was sequenced with immunoSEQ multiplex PCR; TCRdb's copy has only in-frame clones and lacks some. Of 65,000 to 90,000 clones listed, 93% are singletons. Study-wide results and limits: A minor share of alloreactive clones matched unstimulated subsets. Memory cells seemed less diverse than naive T cells, which also seemed major contributors to the alloresponse.

Trimming left V 5 bases short and J 6 bases short, with 6 bases between. CDR3 length: 11 amino acids. Germline-derived CDR1 and CDR2 are SGHAT and FQNNGV. Regarding this clone: Its antigen is as yet unknown.

The sample taken for sequencing was CD8+ T cells sorted from blood. The rearrangement joins TRBV11-2 to TRBJ2-3; D is unclear. This clonotype originated in a human donor in good health. The CDR3 is CASSLGDTQYF. CDR3 sequence (DNA): TGTGCCAGCAGCCTGGGGGATACGCAGTATTTT.